Below, 23 T cell receptor beta chains from the same sample are listed, as sequenced in a study of Ad26.COV2.S vaccination and SARS-CoV-2 variants. TCRdb's copy holds only in-frame clones and misses some; the assay was immunoSEQ multiplex PCR. The table shows some 640,000 clones, with more than 70% occurring only once. Treatment indicated: approximately 18 received Ad26.COV2.S at low or high dose, single or two shots; 5 received placebo; per-sample allocation not given. On day 63 after the first injection, vaccine and placebo recipients gave samples. The specimen was peripheral blood, collected in a trial of Ad26.COV2.S vaccine versus placebo. The origin of the receptors is a person aged 18-65 years who received the Ad26.COV2.S COVID-19 vaccine or a placebo.

This chain uses TRBV19 with TRBJ2-1, with 8 bases lining up with TRBD1. The CDR3 loop spans 13 amino acids. Per germline, CDR1 LNHDA and CDR2 SQIVND (reference sequence). V lost 6 bases and J lost 15; bases outside the gene matches: 13. CDR3 in amino acids: CASSHRGDTPRFF. The CDR3 coding sequence is TGTGCCAGTAGCCACAGGGGGGACACCCCTCGGTTCTTC.

This rearrangement joins TRBV4-3 to TRBJ2-2; 10 bases match TRBD1. The V and J ends lost 4 bases and 3 bases, in that order; junction bases with no gene match: 2. CDR1 is LGHNA and CDR2 is YSLEER in the germline V gene. CDR3 length equals 15 residues. For the CDR3, the DNA is TGCGCCAGCAGCCGAGGACAGGGGGACACCGGGGAGCTGTTTTTT. Protein sequence: CASSRGQGDTGELFF.

V is TRBV29-1 and J is TRBJ1-1, with D unclear. Looked up from germline, CDR1 is SQVTM and CDR2 is ANQGSEA. This CDR3 contains 11 residues. The V end was cut by 7 bases, the J end by 5 bases, with 11 bases between. CDR3 nucleotides: TGCAGCGCTAAAATTGGGACTGAAGCTTTCTTT. Translation: CSAKIGTEAFF.

This chain links TRBV5-4 with TRBJ1-1, with 9 positions matching TRBD1. The trim removed 0 bases at V and 2 bases at J, leaving 5 bases unmatched. The CDR3 extends over 16 amino acids. The germline V gene has CDR1 SGHNT and CDR2 YYREEE (reference sequence). The CDR3 region is CASSLEHRGRNTEAFF. In nucleotides, the CDR3 is TGTGCCAGCAGCTTGGAACACAGGGGGCGAAACACTGAAGCTTTCTTT.

The chain employs TRBV5-1 and TRBJ2-5; TRBD1 aligns across 9 bases. This CDR3 has 15 residues. J gave up 5 bases and V 4 bases, and 9 bases lay outside the gene matches. Germline V gene data show CDR1 as SGHRS and CDR2 as YFSETQ. In DNA form, the CDR3 reads TGCGCCAGCAGCGTTACCGGGACAGGGTACGAGACCCAGTACTTC. Translating gives CASSVTGTGYETQYF. Supplemented by reference TRBV5-1 and TRBJ2-5, the full variable domain reads KAGVTQTPRYLIKTRGQQVTLSCSPISGHRSVSWYQQTPGQGLQFLFEYFSETQRNKGNFPGRFSGRQFSNSRSEMNVSTLELGDSALYLCASSVTGTGYETQYFGPGTRLLVL.

The V and J genes are TRBV7-6 and TRBJ2-7; TRBD2 matches 9 bases. Germline trimming cut 10 bases from V and 2 bases from J; bases unmatched to any gene: 6. Germline CDR1 is SGHVS and CDR2 is FNYEAQ. The CDR3 runs 13 residues. CDR3 sequence reads: CATGLAGAYEQYF. The CDR3, as DNA: TGTGCCACGGGACTAGCTGGAGCCTACGAGCAGTACTTC. Using reference TRBV7-6 and TRBJ2-7 for the parts outside the CDR3, the full variable domain is GAGVSQSPRYKVTKRGQDVALRCDPISGHVSLYWYRQALGQGPEFLTYFNYEAQQDKSGLPNDRFSAERPEGSISTLTIQRTEQRDSAMYRCATGLAGAYEQYFGPGTRLTVT.

V gene TRBV20-1 combines with J gene TRBJ2-1; the D is unclear. The CDR3 contains 11 residues. Trimming shortened V by 3 bases and J by 6 bases, and 6 bases separated the two germline ends. Germline V gene lookup returns CDR1 DFQATT and CDR2 SNEGSKA (reference sequence). This CDR3 is CSASDANEQFF. The CDR3 nucleotides are TGCAGTGCTAGTGACGCCAATGAGCAGTTCTTC.

The gene calls are TRBV10-3 and TRBJ2-7; TRBD2 might be the D (6 bases). Between the trimmed V and J ends, which lost 10 bases and 3 bases, there was a span of 16 bases. This CDR3 has 13 residues. CDR1 ENHRY and CDR2 SYGVKD come from the germline V gene. As DNA, the CDR3 is TGTGCCACCCTCCCCGGGACTGGCTACGAGCAGTACTTC. Protein: CATLPGTGYEQYF.

The gene calls are TRBV10-3 and TRBJ2-2; 9 bases align to TRBD1. CDR3 length: 15 residues. Germline V gene data show CDR1 as ENHRY and CDR2 as SYGVKD. J gave up 7 bases and V 0 bases, and 3 bases lay outside the gene matches. The DNA for the CDR3 is TGTGCCATCAGTGAGTCGACAGGGGGTCACGGGGAGCTGTTTTTT. Translated: CAISESTGGHGELFF.

The chain joins TRBV9 to TRBJ2-7, with D perhaps TRBD1 or TRBD2 (5 bases each). The germline V and J ends were trimmed by 4 bases and 2 bases, with 13 bases remaining between them. Germline V gives CDR1 SGDLS, CDR2 YYNGEE. This CDR3 spans 14 amino acids. CDR3 nucleotide sequence: TGTGCCAGCAGCCCATCCTCGGGGCCCTACGAGCAGTACTTC. The encoded protein is CASSPSSGPYEQYF.

This clone was counted between two and nine times. Here the CDR3 DNA reads TGTGCCAGCAGTAGGCAGGGGGATAACTATGGCTACACCTTC. Translated: CASSRQGDNYGYTF. V and J are TRBV27 and TRBJ1-2; 7 nucleotides align to TRBD1. The J segment lost 1 base and the V segment lost 5 bases, leaving 4 bases of the junction unmatched. The CDR3 runs to 14 residues. Germline loops: CDR1 MNHEY, CDR2 SMNVEV (reference sequence).

This clone appeared a few times. The CDR3 reads CASKGYYGYTF. Here the CDR3 DNA reads TGTGCCAGTAAAGGGTACTATGGCTACACCTTC. The gene calls are TRBV19 and TRBJ1-2; D is uncertain. The germline V and J ends were trimmed by 7 bases and 3 bases, with 6 bases remaining between them. CDR1 and CDR2 (germline): LNHDA, SQIVND (reference sequence). The CDR3 covers 11 residues.

This clone has only one observation. The chain combines TRBV27 with TRBJ2-7; weak D call: TRBD2 (5 bases). CDR3 length equals 13 residues. Germline CDR1 MNHEY, CDR2 SMNVEV (reference sequence). Trimming left V 8 bases short and J 2 bases short, with 13 bases between. For the CDR3, the DNA is TGTGCCAGCGGAACGGACGGGACCTACGAGCAGTACTTC. Encoded protein: CASGTDGTYEQYF.

This clone was picked up one time. The CDR3 region is CASSGSGGDGYTF. The CDR3 DNA follows: TGTGCCAGCTCAGGATCAGGGGGCGACGGCTACACCTTC. The chain recombines TRBV18 with TRBJ1-2, with 8 bases matching TRBD1. J lost 8 bases, V lost 5 bases, and 7 bases had no gene match. Germline assignment: CDR1 KGHSH and CDR2 LQKENI. The CDR3 loop spans 13 amino acids.

The V and J genes are TRBV6-1 and TRBJ1-1, with unresolved D. Germline CDR1 reads MNHNS; CDR2 reads SASEGT. The V end lost 1 base, the J end lost 7 bases, and 10 bases lay between the germline ends. This CDR3 has 13 residues. The CDR3 coding sequence is TGTGCCAGCAGTGAAGGGGCGGTTAATGAAGCTTTCTTT. It codes for CASSEGAVNEAFF.

This rearrangement joins TRBV3-1 (or the pseudogene TRBV3-2) to TRBJ1-4; D unclear. Germline values: CDR1 LGHDT, CDR2 YNNKEL (reference sequence). Trimming pared 2 bases from V and 8 bases from J, leaving 12 bases between. The CDR3 extends over 14 amino acids. The CDR3 coding sequence is TGTGCCAGCAGCCAAAGGGCGTACGAAGAAAAACTGTTTTTT. This encodes CASSQRAYEEKLFF.

J is TRBJ2-7 and V is TRBV18, with a weak D call TRBD2 (5 bases). Per the germline V gene, CDR1 is KGHSH and CDR2 is LQKENI. V was cut by 4 bases and J by 5 bases, with 9 bases left in between. The CDR3 has 12 amino acids. CDR3 residues: CASSLTMDEQYF. Written as DNA, the CDR3 is TGTGCCAGCTCACTGACTATGGACGAGCAGTACTTC.

The chain has TRBV10-3 and TRBJ2-7; 9 nucleotides agree with TRBD1. This CDR3 spans 15 amino acids. After removal of 0 bases from V and 4 bases from J, the junction contained 4 bases not matched to a gene. Germline lookup yields CDR1 ENHRY and CDR2 SYGVKD. The CDR3 is CAISESDRGLYEQYF. For the CDR3, the DNA is TGTGCCATCAGTGAGTCGGACAGGGGATTGTACGAGCAGTACTTC.

This clone has only one observation. The chain couples TRBV7-6 to TRBJ2-1; D unclear. Looked up from germline, CDR1 is SGHVS and CDR2 is FNYEAQ. The CDR3 extends over 16 amino acids. V was shortened by 5 bases and J by 2 bases, with 16 bases between the two germline ends. CDR3 loop: CASSRKGRGTYNEQFF. The CDR3 nucleotides read TGTGCCAGCAGCCGAAAAGGCCGAGGAACCTACAATGAGCAGTTCTTC.

The chain joins TRBV18 to TRBJ2-5, with 10 bases lining up with TRBD2. This CDR3 contains 18 residues. Trimming took 2 bases from V and 2 from J; bases not matched to a gene: 11. Per the germline V gene, CDR1 is KGHSH and CDR2 is LQKENI. CDR3 sequence reads: CASSPKLAGRYNQETQYF. CDR3 nucleotide sequence: TGTGCCAGCTCACCAAAACTAGCGGGAAGGTATAATCAAGAGACCCAGTACTTC.

This clone was seen a few times. V and J are TRBV5-4 and TRBJ1-6; 8 bases line up with TRBD1. Germline V lookup: CDR1 SGHNT, CDR2 YYREEE (reference sequence). The trim removed 7 bases at V and 10 bases at J, leaving 13 bases unmatched. This CDR3 comprises 15 residues. CDR3 amino acids: CASGPSLTGVSPLHF. The CDR3 coding sequence is TGTGCCAGCGGACCCAGTCTGACAGGGGTCTCACCCCTCCACTTT.

This clone came up once. This chain links TRBV2 with TRBJ1-6, with D perhaps TRBD1 (6 bases). V gave up 6 bases and J gave up 9 bases, with 15 bases separating them. The CDR3 contains 14 residues. CDR1 SNHLY and CDR2 FYNNEI come from the germline V gene. The CDR3 sequence: CASRARGVGSPLHF. The CDR3 bases are TGTGCCAGCAGAGCGAGGGGGGTAGGTTCACCCCTCCACTTT.

A remark on this clone: In the same sample, other DNA sequences code for this CDR3. The chain carries TRBV18 and TRBJ2-7, with D perhaps matching TRBD2 (5 bases). Trimming cost V 2 bases and J 0 bases, with 11 bases left between them. CDR3 length equals 15 residues. CDR1 is KGHSH and CDR2 is LQKENI in the germline V gene. The CDR3 nucleotides are TGTGCCAGCTCACCAAGCGAGGGCCGCTCCTACGAGCAGTACTTC. Translated: CASSPSEGRSYEQYF.